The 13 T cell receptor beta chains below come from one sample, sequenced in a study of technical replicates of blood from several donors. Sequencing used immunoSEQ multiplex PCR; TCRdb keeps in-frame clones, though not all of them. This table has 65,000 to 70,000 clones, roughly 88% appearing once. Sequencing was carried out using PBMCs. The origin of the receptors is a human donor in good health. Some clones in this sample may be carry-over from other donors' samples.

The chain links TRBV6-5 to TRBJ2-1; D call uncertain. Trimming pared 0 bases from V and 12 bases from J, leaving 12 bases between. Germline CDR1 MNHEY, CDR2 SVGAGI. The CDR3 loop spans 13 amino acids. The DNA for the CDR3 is TGTGCCAGCAGTTACTCGGCCTCCCCCCGGCAGTTCTTC. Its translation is CASSYSASPRQFF.

The CDR3 here is CASSQDRTSGYEQYF. In DNA form, the CDR3 reads TGTGCCAGCAGCCAAGATCGGACTAGCGGCTACGAGCAGTACTTC. The V and J genes are TRBV4-2 and TRBJ2-7, with 10 bases matching TRBD2. Unmatched junction bases numbered 2, after V lost 0 bases and J lost 3 bases. This CDR3 region has 15 residues. Germline CDR1 reads LGHNA; CDR2 reads YNFKEQ.

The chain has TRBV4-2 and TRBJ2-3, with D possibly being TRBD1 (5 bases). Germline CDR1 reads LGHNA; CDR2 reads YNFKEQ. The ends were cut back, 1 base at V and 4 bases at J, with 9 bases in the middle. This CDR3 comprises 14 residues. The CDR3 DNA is TGTGCCAGCAGCCAAGGGGGCCGGGCAGATACGCAGTATTTT. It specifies CASSQGGRADTQYF.

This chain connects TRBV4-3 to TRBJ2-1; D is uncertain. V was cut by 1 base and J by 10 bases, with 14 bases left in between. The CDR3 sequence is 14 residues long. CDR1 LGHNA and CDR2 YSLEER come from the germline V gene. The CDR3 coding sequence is TGCGCCAGCAGCCAAGGGGTAGAGGCGTTAGAGCAGTTCTTC. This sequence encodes CASSQGVEALEQFF.

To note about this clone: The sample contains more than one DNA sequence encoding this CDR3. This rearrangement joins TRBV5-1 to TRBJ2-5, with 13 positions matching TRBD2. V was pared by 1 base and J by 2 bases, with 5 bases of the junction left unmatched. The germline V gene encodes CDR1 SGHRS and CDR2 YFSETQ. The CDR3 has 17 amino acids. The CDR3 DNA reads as TGCGCCAGCAGCTTGACTAGCGGGGGGGCCCGACAAGAGACCCAGTACTTC. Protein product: CASSLTSGGARQETQYF.

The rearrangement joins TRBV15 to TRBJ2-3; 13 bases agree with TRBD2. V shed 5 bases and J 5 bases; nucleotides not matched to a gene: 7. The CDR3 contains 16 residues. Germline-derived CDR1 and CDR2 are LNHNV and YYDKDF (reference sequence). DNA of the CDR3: TGTGCCACCAGCGGAACACTAGCGGGAGGGCGAGATACGCAGTATTTT. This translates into CATSGTLAGGRDTQYF.

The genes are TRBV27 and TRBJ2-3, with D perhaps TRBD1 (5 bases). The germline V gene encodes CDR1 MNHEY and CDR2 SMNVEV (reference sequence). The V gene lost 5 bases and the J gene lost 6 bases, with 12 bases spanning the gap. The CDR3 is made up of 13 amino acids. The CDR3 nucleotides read TGTGCCAGCAGTCGCAGGGTAGGGGATACGCAGTATTTT. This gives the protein CASSRRVGDTQYF.

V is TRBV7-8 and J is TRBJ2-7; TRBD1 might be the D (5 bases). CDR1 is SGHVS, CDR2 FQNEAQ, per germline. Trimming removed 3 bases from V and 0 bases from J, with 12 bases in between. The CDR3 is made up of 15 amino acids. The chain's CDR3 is CASSFSRVGSYEQYF. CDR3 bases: TGTGCCAGCAGCTTCTCCAGGGTCGGCTCCTACGAGCAGTACTTC.

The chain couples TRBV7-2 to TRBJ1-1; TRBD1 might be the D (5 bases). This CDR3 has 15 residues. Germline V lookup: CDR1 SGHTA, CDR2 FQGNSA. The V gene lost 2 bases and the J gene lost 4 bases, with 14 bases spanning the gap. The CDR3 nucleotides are TGTGCCAGCAGCTTATCGCAGGGAGGAGGCACTGAAGCTTTCTTT. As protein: CASSLSQGGGTEAFF.

As DNA, the CDR3 is TGTGCCAGCAGCCAAGAAGCATCCCGGAGGGAAGAGACCCAGTACTTC. As protein: CASSQEASRREETQYF. The chain recombines TRBV4-2 with TRBJ2-5; TRBD2 is a possible D gene (6 bases). The germline V gene encodes CDR1 LGHNA and CDR2 YNFKEQ. Trimming cost V 0 bases and J 3 bases, with 14 bases left between them. The CDR3 loop spans 16 amino acids.

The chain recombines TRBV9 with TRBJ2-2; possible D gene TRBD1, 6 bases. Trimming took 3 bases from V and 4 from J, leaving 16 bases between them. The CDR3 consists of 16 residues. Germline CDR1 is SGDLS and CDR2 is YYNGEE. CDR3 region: CASSANPGTPTGELFF. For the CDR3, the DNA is TGTGCCAGCAGCGCTAATCCGGGGACACCCACCGGGGAGCTGTTTTTT.

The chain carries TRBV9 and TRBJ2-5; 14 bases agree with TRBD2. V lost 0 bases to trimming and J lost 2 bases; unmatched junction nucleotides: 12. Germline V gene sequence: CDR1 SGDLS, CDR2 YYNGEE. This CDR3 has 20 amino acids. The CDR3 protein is CASSVATRGGLAGVQETQYF. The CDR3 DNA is TGTGCCAGCAGCGTAGCTACGAGGGGGGGACTAGCGGGGGTACAAGAGACCCAGTACTTC.

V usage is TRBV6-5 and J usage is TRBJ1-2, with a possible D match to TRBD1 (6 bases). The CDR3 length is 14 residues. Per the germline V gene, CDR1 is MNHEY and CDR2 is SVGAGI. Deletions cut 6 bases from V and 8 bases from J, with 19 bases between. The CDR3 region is CASSLTQGLGGYTF. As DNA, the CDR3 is TGTGCCAGCAGCCTAACACAGGGTTTGGGAGGCTACACCTTC.